One and the same sample provided the 2 T cell receptor beta chains below, sequenced in a study of T cell changes during pregnancy in multiple sclerosis. Data came from immunoSEQ multiplex PCR; TCRdb stores just in-frame clones and leaves some out. Here the sample spans under 80,000 clones, approximately 92% being singletons. The sample here was peripheral blood, taken after pregnancy. These receptors came from a female donor in good health, enrolled as a control in a pregnancy study.

The V and J genes are TRBV6-5 and TRBJ1-2; 10 positions agree with TRBD1. The ends lost 6 bases at V and 3 bases at J; junction bases unmatched: 4. This CDR3 has 14 residues. Germline V gives CDR1 MNHEY, CDR2 SVGAGI. The DNA of the CDR3 is TGTGCCAGCAGCTACGGACAGGGGGACTATGGCTACACCTTC. Translation: CASSYGQGDYGYTF.

The J gene is TRBJ2-7, the V gene TRBV28, with 13 bases identical to TRBD2. CDR3 length equals 14 residues. Germline V gives CDR1 MDHEN, CDR2 SYDVKM. J was trimmed by 5 bases and V by 6 bases; bases with no gene match: 4. The DNA for the CDR3 is TGTGCCAGCAGACTAGCGGGAGGGCCCCACGAGCAGTACTTC. Protein product: CASRLAGGPHEQYF.